Listed below are T cell receptor beta chains from one sample, sequenced in a study of cytomegalovirus exposure and HLA in healthy donors. The table came from immunoSEQ multiplex PCR; TCRdb's copy has only in-frame clones and leaves some out. The sample carries some 120,000 clones, 75% to 85% recorded once. Input material: PBMCs. These receptors were obtained from a man younger than 40 in good health and CMV-seropositive. CDR3s include the opening cysteine and the closing phenylalanine or tryptophan. Fields, in order: clone size, V gene, J gene, D gene, CDR3 protein, CDR3 DNA. The D gene is left open where the match is weak. Rows give clone size only sometimes, using once, few, many, or a class for an expanded clone.

clone_size: .; v_call: TRBV12-5; j_call: TRBJ2-7; d_call: .; cdr3_aa: CASGLTGSSYEQYF; cdr3_nt: TGTGCTAGTGGTTTGACAGGGTCCTCCTACGAGCAGTACTTC
clone_size: .; v_call: TRBV27; j_call: TRBJ2-7; d_call: TRBD1; cdr3_aa: CASSFGAQGDNEQYF; cdr3_nt: TGTGCCAGCAGTTTCGGAGCACAGGGGGACAACGAGCAGTACTTC
clone_size: .; v_call: TRBV27; j_call: TRBJ2-1; d_call: TRBD2; cdr3_aa: CASSLRAGTSGVNEQFF; cdr3_nt: TGTGCCAGCAGTTTAAGAGCCGGGACTAGCGGGGTCAATGAGCAGTTCTTC
clone_size: .; v_call: TRBV5-1; j_call: TRBJ2-7; d_call: TRBD1; cdr3_aa: CASSAGQGLRSYEQYF; cdr3_nt: TGCGCCAGCAGCGCGGGACAGGGGTTGAGATCCTACGAGCAGTACTTC
clone_size: .; v_call: TRBV18; j_call: TRBJ1-1; d_call: .; cdr3_aa: CAITGTSNTEAFF; cdr3_nt: TGTGCCATCACAGGGACGTCGAACACTGAAGCTTTCTTT
clone_size: .; v_call: TRBV30; j_call: TRBJ1-1; d_call: TRBD1; cdr3_aa: CALGQMNTEAFF; cdr3_nt: TGTGCCTTGGGACAGATGAACACTGAAGCTTTCTTT
clone_size: .; v_call: TRBV6-5; j_call: TRBJ2-2; d_call: .; cdr3_aa: CASSYSLKNTGELFF; cdr3_nt: TGTGCCAGCAGTTACTCCTTAAAGAACACCGGGGAGCTGTTTTTT
clone_size: .; v_call: TRBV21-1; j_call: TRBJ2-3; d_call: .; cdr3_aa: CASSNWGRSTDTQYF; cdr3_nt: TGTGCCAGCAGCAACTGGGGCCGCAGCACAGATACGCAGTATTTT
clone_size: .; v_call: TRBV6-1; j_call: TRBJ1-1; d_call: .; cdr3_aa: CASSAMAENTEAFF; cdr3_nt: TGTGCCAGCAGCGCCATGGCGGAGAACACTGAAGCTTTCTTT
clone_size: .; v_call: TRBV19; j_call: TRBJ1-6; d_call: TRBD1; cdr3_aa: CASSIGQGSNSPLHF; cdr3_nt: TGTGCCAGTAGTATAGGACAGGGGAGTAATTCACCCCTCCACTTT
clone_size: few; v_call: TRBV14; j_call: TRBJ1-3; d_call: .; cdr3_aa: CASSQESGIGLSGNTIYF; cdr3_nt: TGTGCCAGCAGCCAAGAGTCCGGCATCGGACTCTCTGGAAACACCATATATTTT
clone_size: .; v_call: TRBV10-1; j_call: TRBJ2-7; d_call: TRBD1; cdr3_aa: CASSPLRDSYEQYF; cdr3_nt: TGCGCCAGCAGCCCCTTAAGGGACAGCTACGAGCAGTACTTC
clone_size: .; v_call: TRBV11-1; j_call: TRBJ2-7; d_call: TRBD1; cdr3_aa: CASSFRTGSYEQYF; cdr3_nt: TGTGCCAGCAGCTTCCGGACAGGGTCTTACGAGCAGTACTTC
clone_size: once; v_call: TRBV27; j_call: TRBJ2-2; d_call: .; cdr3_aa: CASSFGTPENTGELFF; cdr3_nt: TGTGCCAGCAGTTTCGGGACACCCGAGAACACCGGGGAGCTGTTTTTT
clone_size: few; v_call: TRBV5-6; j_call: TRBJ2-1; d_call: .; cdr3_aa: CASSLATGYNEQFF; cdr3_nt: TGTGCCAGCAGCTTGGCCACAGGATACAATGAGCAGTTCTTC